This record covers a single T cell receptor beta chain. There are 14 residues in the CDR3. Germline CDR1 SGHTA, CDR2 FQGNSA. V dropped 4 bases and J dropped 2; count of bases not matched to a gene: 3. This sample is part of a study of OX40 agonist ivuxolimab in advanced cancers. Data came from immunoSEQ multiplex PCR; TCRdb stores just in-frame clones and leaves some out. The table shows tens of thousands of clones, with approximately 86% occurring only once. This clonotype was sampled from an adult with an advanced solid tumor such as melanoma, head and neck, liver or kidney cancer. This sequence joins TRBV7-2 and TRBJ2-3; 7 nucleotides line up with TRBD2. The specimen was CD4+ or CD8+ T cells sorted from blood, collected in a trial of the OX40 agonist ivuxolimab. For the CDR3, the DNA is TGTGCCAGCAGCTCGAGCGGGACCACAGATACGCAGTATTTT. It is translated as CASSSSGTTDTQYF. The whole variable domain, filled in from reference TRBV7-2 and TRBJ2-3, reads GAGVSQSPSNKVTEKGKDVELRCDPISGHTALYWYRQSLGQGLEFLIYFQGNSAPDKSGLPSDRFSAERTGGSVSTLTIQRTQQEDSAVYLCASSSSGTTDTQYFGPGTRLTVL.